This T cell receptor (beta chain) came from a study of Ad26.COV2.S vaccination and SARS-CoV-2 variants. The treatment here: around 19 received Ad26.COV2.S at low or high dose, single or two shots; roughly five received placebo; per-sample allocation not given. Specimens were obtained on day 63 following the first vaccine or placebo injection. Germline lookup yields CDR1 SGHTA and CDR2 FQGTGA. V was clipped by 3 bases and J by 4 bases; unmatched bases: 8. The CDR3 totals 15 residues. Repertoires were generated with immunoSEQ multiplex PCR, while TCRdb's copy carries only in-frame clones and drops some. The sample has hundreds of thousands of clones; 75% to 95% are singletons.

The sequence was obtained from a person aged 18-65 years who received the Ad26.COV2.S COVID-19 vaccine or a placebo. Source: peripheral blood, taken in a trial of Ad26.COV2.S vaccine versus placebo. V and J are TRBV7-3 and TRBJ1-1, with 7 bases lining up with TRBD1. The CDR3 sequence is CASSFTGAEVTEAFF. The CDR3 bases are TGTGCCAGCAGCTTTACAGGGGCTGAAGTCACTGAAGCTTTCTTT.